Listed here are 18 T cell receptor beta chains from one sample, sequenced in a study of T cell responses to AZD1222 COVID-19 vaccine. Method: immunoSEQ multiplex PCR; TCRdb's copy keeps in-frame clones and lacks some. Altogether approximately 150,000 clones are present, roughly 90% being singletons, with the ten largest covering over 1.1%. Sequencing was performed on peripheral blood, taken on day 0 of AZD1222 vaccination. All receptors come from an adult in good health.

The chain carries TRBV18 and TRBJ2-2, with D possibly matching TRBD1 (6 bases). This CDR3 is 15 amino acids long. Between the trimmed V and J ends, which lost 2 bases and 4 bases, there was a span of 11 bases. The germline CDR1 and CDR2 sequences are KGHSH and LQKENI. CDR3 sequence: CASSPFQGSTGELFF. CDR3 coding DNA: TGTGCCAGCTCACCATTCCAGGGGAGCACCGGGGAGCTGTTTTTT.

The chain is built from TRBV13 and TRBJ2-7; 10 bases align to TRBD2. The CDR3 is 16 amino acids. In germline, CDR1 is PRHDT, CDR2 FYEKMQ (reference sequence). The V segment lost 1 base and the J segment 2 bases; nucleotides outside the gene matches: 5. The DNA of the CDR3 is TGTGCCAGCAGCTTAGAAGCGGGGGGGCCCCCCTACGAGCAGTACTTC. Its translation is CASSLEAGGPPYEQYF.

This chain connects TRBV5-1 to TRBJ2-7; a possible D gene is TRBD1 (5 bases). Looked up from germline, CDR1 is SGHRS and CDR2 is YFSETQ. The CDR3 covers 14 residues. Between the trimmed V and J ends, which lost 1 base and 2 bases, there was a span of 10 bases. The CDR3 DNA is TGCGCCAGCAGCTTGCAGGGAAGACCCTACGAGCAGTACTTC. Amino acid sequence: CASSLQGRPYEQYF.

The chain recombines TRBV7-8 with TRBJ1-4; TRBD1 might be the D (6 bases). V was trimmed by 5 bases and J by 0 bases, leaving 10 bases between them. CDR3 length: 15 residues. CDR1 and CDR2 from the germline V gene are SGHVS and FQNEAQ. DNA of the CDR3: TGTGCCAGCAGCATGTACAGGGCAACTAATGAAAAACTGTTTTTT. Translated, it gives CASSMYRATNEKLFF.

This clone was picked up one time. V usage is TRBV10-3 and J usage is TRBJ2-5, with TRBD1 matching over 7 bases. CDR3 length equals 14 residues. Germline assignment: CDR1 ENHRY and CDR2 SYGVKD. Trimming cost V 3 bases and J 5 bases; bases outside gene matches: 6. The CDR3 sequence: CAISDSTGSETQYF. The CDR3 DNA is TGTGCCATCAGTGACTCGACAGGGAGTGAGACCCAGTACTTC.

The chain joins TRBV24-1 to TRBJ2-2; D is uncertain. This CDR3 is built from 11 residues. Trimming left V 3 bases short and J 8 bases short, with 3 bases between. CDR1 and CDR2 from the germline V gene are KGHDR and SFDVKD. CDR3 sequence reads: CATSDVGELFF. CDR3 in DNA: TGTGCCACCAGTGATGTTGGGGAGCTGTTTTTT.

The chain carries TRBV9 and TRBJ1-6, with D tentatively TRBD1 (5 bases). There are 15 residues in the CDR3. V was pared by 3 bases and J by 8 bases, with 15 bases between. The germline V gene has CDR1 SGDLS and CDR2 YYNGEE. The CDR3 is CASSGGGTNHSPLHF. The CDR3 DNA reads TGTGCCAGCAGCGGTGGGGGGACCAATCATTCACCCCTCCACTTT.

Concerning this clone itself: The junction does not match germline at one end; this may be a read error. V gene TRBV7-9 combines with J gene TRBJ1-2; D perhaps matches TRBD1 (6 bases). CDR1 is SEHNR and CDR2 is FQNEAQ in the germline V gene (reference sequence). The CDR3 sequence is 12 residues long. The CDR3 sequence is CASSSQGRNATF. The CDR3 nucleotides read TGTGCCAGCAGCTCCCAGGGGCGAAACGCCACTTTC.

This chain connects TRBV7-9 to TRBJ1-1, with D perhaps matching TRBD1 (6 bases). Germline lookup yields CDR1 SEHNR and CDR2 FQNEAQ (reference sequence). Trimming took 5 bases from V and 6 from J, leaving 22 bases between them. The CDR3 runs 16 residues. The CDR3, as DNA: TGTGCCAGCAGCCCGACAGGAGTCGGTAGTATCGCTGAAGCTTTCTTT. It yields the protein CASSPTGVGSIAEAFF.

The CDR3 region is CASSPRDRGGLSTEAFF. CDR3 DNA: TGTGCCAGCTCCCCTCGGGACAGGGGAGGGTTGAGCACTGAAGCTTTCTTT. The chain recombines TRBV18 with TRBJ1-1; 10 nucleotides align to TRBD1. V was pared by 6 bases and J by 4 bases, with 14 bases of the junction left unmatched. The CDR3 extends over 17 amino acids. CDR1 KGHSH and CDR2 LQKENI come from the germline V gene.

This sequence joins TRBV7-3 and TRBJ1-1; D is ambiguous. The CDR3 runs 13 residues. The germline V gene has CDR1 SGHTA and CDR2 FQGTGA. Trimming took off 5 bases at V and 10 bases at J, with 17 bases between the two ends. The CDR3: CASSPGTFKAAFF. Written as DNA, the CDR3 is TGTGCCAGCAGCCCGGGAACGTTCAAAGCAGCTTTCTTT.

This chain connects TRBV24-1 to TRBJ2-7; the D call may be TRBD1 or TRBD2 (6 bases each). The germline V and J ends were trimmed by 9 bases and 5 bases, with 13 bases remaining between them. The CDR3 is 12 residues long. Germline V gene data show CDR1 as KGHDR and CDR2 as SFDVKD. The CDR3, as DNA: TGTGCCACCGCCGGGGGCATAGACGAGCAGTACTTC. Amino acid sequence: CATAGGIDEQYF.

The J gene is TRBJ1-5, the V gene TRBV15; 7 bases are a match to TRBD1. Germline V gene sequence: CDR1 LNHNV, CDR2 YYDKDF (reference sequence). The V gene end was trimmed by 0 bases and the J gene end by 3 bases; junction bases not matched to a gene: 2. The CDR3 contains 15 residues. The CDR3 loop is CATSREDRANQPQHF. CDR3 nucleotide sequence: TGTGCCACCAGCAGAGAAGACAGGGCCAATCAGCCCCAGCATTTT.

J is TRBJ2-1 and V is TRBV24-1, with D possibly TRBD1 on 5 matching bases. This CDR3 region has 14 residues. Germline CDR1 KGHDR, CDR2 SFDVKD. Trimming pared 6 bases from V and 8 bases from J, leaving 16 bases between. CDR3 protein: CATSTWGRTDEQFF. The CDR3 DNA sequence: TGTGCCACCAGTACCTGGGGCCGGACCGATGAGCAGTTCTTC.

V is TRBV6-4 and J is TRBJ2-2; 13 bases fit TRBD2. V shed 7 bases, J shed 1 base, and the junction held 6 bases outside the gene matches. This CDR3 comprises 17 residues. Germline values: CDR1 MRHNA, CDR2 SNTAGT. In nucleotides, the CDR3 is TGTGCCAGCAAGAGACTAGCGGGAGGAGTGAACACCGGGGAGCTGTTTTTT. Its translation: CASKRLAGGVNTGELFF.

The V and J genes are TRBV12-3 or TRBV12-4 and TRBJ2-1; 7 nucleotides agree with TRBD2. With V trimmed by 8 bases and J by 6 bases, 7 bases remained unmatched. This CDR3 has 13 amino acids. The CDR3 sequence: CASELTGGNEQFF. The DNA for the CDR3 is TGTGCCAGCGAGTTAACGGGGGGCAATGAGCAGTTCTTC.

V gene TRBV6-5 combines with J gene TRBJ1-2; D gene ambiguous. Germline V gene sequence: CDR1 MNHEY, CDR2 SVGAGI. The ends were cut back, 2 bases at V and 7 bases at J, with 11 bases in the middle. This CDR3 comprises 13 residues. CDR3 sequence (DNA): TGTGCCAGCAGTTACATGGCGGGTGGTGGCTACACCTTC. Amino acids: CASSYMAGGGYTF.

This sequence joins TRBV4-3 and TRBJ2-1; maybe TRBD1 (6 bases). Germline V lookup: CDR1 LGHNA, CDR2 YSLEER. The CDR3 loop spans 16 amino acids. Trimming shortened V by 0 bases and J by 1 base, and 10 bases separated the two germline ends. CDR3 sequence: CASSQDLQGSYNEQFF. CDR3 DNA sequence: TGCGCCAGCAGCCAAGATCTTCAGGGGTCCTACAATGAGCAGTTCTTC.